Sequencing of this T cell receptor beta chain was carried out in a study of T-cell reconstitution after alpha-beta-depleted transplantation in children. V lost 4 bases, J lost 0 bases, and 13 bases stayed unmatched. Germline CDR1 and CDR2: SGHTA and FQGNSA. The CDR3 loop spans 20 amino acids. Using unique molecular identifiers, the investigators prepared the TCRbeta library. TCRdb processed the PCR reads anew with MiXCR; each CDR3 protein has one entry. This sample has 600,000 to 700,000 distinct CDR3 sequences; around a sixth occur once, and the top ten carry 0.85% to 1.3%. The sequencing here drew on PBMCs from the stem cell graft donor, taken from the stem cell graft. This TCR derives from a human donor who donated a stem cell graft to a child with acute myeloid leukemia. This chain links TRBV7-2 with TRBJ2-1, with 12 bases aligning to TRBD2. CDR3 amino acids: CASSSPSTSGGPSSYNEQFF. As DNA, the CDR3 is TGTGCCAGCAGCTCACCATCGACTAGCGGGGGCCCTAGCTCCTACAATGAGCAGTTCTTC.